The entry that follows covers one TCR beta chain sequence. Its antigen is unknown. The data originate from a study of PD-1 blockade in classical Hodgkin lymphoma. Whole-study results and caveats: When nivolumab was started under 1 year after ASCT, patients were excluded. Complete responders had baseline diversity similar to newly diagnosed patients. In newly diagnosed patients, baseline TCR diversity was reportedly below that of healthy donors.

After removal of 3 bases from V and 14 bases from J, the junction contained 13 bases not matched to a gene. This CDR3 region has 15 residues. Germline CDR1 is SGHNT and CDR2 is YYREEE (reference sequence). Each of the patients experienced relapse following autologous stem cell transplantation, and their brentuximab vedotin exposure differed. Negative magnetic selection isolated CD4+ T cells from thawed PBMCs. The study recorded best responses of complete response, partial response or progressive disease. Measured with immunoSEQ multiplex PCR; TCRdb has only the in-frame clones, and not every one. The table includes approximately 25,000 clones, 84% detected once.

The chain couples TRBV5-4 to TRBJ2-1; 11 bases align to TRBD2. Material: CD4+ T cells from blood, obtained at baseline. This clonotype was obtained from a human donor with classical Hodgkin lymphoma. The CDR3 spells CASSSPGLADQSEFF. Written as DNA, the CDR3 is TGTGCCAGCAGCTCTCCGGGACTAGCGGACCAAAGTGAGTTCTTC.